This T cell receptor (beta chain) derives from a study of blood T cell repertoires in COVID-19. Data came from immunoSEQ multiplex PCR; TCRdb stores just in-frame clones and leaves some out. This table holds about 430,000 clones, approximately 91% found once. Assignment of participants to cohorts was predicated upon participant-reported clinical history. Germline V lookup: CDR1 LGHNA, CDR2 YSLEER. The CDR3 length is 15 residues. V gave up 0 bases and J gave up 3 bases, with 9 bases separating them. The V and J genes are TRBV4-3 and TRBJ1-5; D is ambiguous. The TCR originated in a woman between 18 and 29 years old who had been exposed to COVID-19. Sequenced material: PBMCs or T cells enriched from blood (not recorded which). CDR3 in DNA: TGCGCCAGCAGCCAAGATAGTAGCCTCAATCAGCCCCAGCATTTT. Residues: CASSQDSSLNQPQHF.